The 6 T cell receptor beta chains below all came from one sample that was sequenced in a study of blood T cell repertoires in COVID-19. Profiled with immunoSEQ multiplex PCR; TCRdb holds only in-frame clones, not every one. Of some 300,000 clones in the sample, 87% were seen once. Sample: PBMCs or T cells enriched from blood (not recorded which). All receptors derive from a woman in her twenties or thirties who had recovered from COVID-19.

V is TRBV10-3 and J is TRBJ2-3; no reliable D call. The germline V gene encodes CDR1 ENHRY and CDR2 SYGVKD. Trimming stripped 6 bases from V and 1 base from J, with 2 bases between. The CDR3 is 11 amino acids. CDR3 in DNA: TGTGCCATCAGCGGCACAGATACGCAGTATTTT. This sequence encodes CAISGTDTQYF.

This rearrangement joins TRBV28 to TRBJ2-7; TRBD1 aligns across 7 bases. The CDR3 consists of 15 residues. Losses at the gene ends were 5 bases for V and 2 bases for J; bases not matched to a gene: 9. Per germline, CDR1 MDHEN and CDR2 SYDVKM. CDR3 DNA: TGTGCCAGCAGTCCGTGGACAGGTTCAACCTACGAGCAGTACTTC. Its protein is CASSPWTGSTYEQYF.

This chain uses TRBV30 with TRBJ2-7; no definite D call. The germline V gene encodes CDR1 GTSNPN and CDR2 SVGIG (reference sequence). The CDR3 extends over 13 amino acids. V lost 2 bases, J lost 5 bases, and 13 bases lay in between. CDR3 in DNA: TGTGCCTGGAGTAGAGGTCGAAGGAACGAGCAGTACTTC. This translates into CAWSRGRRNEQYF.

The chain is built from TRBV6-5 and TRBJ1-3; 8 nucleotides line up with TRBD1. The trim removed 6 bases at V and 3 bases at J, leaving 7 bases unmatched. The CDR3 runs 15 residues. The germline CDR1 and CDR2 sequences are MNHEY and SVGAGI. The CDR3 spells CASRTGQGRGNTIYF. The CDR3 DNA follows: TGTGCCAGCAGAACTGGACAGGGACGTGGAAACACCATATATTTT.

The gene calls are TRBV27 and TRBJ2-1; D call uncertain. The CDR3 spans 15 residues. Trimming removed 5 bases at V and 3 bases at J, with 14 bases between. Germline V gene lookup returns CDR1 MNHEY and CDR2 SMNVEV (reference sequence). CDR3 amino acids: CASSPSRRVYNEQFF. The CDR3 DNA is TGTGCCAGCAGTCCCTCCAGGCGAGTCTACAATGAGCAGTTCTTC.

This chain connects TRBV19 to TRBJ1-1; perhaps TRBD1 as D (5 bases). The V and J ends lost 3 bases and 1 base respectively, with 12 bases between them. The V gene's germline CDR1 is LNHDA and CDR2 SQIVND (reference sequence). The CDR3 has 15 residues. As DNA, the CDR3 is TGTGCCAGTAGTATCGCCTTAGGACAGAACACTGAAGCTTTCTTT. Translating gives CASSIALGQNTEAFF.